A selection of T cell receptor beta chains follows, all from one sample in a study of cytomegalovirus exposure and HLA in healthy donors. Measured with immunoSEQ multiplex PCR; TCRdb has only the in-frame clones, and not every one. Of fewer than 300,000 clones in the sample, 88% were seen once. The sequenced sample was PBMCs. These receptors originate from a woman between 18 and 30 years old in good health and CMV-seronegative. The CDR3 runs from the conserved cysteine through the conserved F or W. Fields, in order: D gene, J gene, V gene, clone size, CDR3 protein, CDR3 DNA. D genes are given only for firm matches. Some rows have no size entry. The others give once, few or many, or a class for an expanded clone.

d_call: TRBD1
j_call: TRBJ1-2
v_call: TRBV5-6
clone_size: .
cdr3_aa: CASSHRQGRLAPYGYTF
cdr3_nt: TGTGCCAGCAGCCACAGACAGGGTAGGTTGGCACCCTATGGCTACACCTTC

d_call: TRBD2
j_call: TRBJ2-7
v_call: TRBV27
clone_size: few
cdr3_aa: CASSPGLGAISQYF
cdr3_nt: TGTGCCAGCAGTCCTGGACTAGGCGCCATCTCGCAGTACTTC

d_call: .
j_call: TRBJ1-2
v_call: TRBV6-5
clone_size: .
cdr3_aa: CASSYDSTNYGYTF
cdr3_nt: TGTGCCAGCAGTTACGACAGTACAAACTATGGCTACACCTTC

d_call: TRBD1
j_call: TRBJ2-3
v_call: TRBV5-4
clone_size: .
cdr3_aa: CASSSDRGRGGDTQYF
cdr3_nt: TGTGCCAGCAGCTCCGACAGGGGGCGAGGTGGAGATACGCAGTATTTT

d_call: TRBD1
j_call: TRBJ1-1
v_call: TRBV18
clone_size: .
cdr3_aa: CASSPAEGTGVLGAFF
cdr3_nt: TGTGCCAGCTCACCCGCAGAGGGGACAGGGGTCCTAGGAGCTTTCTTT

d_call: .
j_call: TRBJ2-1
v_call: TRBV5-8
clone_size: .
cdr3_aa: CARAGQGSYNEQFF
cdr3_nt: TGTGCCCGGGCAGGGCAGGGTAGCTACAATGAGCAGTTCTTC

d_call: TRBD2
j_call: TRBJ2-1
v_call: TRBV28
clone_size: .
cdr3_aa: CASSTTSGNNEQFF
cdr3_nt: TGTGCCAGCAGCACGACTAGCGGCAACAATGAGCAGTTCTTC

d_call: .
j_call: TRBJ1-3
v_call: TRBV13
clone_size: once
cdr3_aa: CASSSRDFLTGNTIYF
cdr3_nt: TGTGCCAGCAGCTCCCGGGACTTCCTAACTGGAAACACCATATATTTT

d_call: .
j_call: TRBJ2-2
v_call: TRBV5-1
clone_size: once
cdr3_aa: CASRTGQFGELFF
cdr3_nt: TGCGCCAGCAGAACTGGACAGTTCGGGGAGCTGTTTTTT

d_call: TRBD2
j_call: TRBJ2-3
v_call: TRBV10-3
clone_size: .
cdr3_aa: CAISEREGGADTQYF
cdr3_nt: TGTGCCATCAGTGAGCGGGAGGGCGGAGCGGATACGCAGTATTTT

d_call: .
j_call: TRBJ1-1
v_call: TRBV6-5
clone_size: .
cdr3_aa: CASSRTGREAFF
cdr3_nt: TGTGCCAGCAGCCGAACAGGGAGGGAGGCTTTCTTT

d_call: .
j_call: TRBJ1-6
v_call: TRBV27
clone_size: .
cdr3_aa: CASSLSLPMLRFNSPLHF
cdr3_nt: TGTGCCAGCAGTTTGAGTCTCCCTATGTTGAGGTTCAACTCACCCCTCCACTTT

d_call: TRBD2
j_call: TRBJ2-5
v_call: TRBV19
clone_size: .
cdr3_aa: CASSRTSGRRGETQYF
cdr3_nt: TGTGCCAGTAGTCGGACTAGCGGGAGACGGGGAGAGACCCAGTACTTC

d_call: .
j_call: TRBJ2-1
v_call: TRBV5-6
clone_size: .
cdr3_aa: CASSLGLGEQFF
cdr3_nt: TGTGCCAGCAGCTTGGGTCTAGGTGAGCAGTTCTTC

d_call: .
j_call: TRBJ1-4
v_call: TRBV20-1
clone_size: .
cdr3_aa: CSARFLEKLFF
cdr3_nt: TGCAGTGCTAGGTTTTTAGAAAAACTGTTTTTT

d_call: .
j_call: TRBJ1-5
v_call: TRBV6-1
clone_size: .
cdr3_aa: CASSEGQSNQPQHF
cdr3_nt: TGTGCCAGCAGTGAGGGACAAAGCAATCAGCCCCAGCATTTT

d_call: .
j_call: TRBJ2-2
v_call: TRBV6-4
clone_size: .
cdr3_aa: CASSEATGELFF
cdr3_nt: TGTGCCAGCAGTGAAGCCACCGGGGAGCTGTTTTTT

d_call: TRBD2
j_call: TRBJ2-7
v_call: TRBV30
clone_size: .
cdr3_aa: CAWSSGRGYEQYF
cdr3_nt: TGTGCCTGGAGTAGCGGGAGAGGGTACGAGCAGTACTTC

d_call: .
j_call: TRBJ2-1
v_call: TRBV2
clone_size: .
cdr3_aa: CASIVGEDYNEQFF
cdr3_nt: TGTGCCAGCATCGTGGGGGAGGACTACAATGAGCAGTTCTTC

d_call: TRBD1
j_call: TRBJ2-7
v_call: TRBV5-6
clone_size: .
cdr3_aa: CASSPWDRGLLEQYF
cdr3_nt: TGTGCCAGCAGCCCATGGGACAGGGGTTTATTGGAGCAGTACTTC

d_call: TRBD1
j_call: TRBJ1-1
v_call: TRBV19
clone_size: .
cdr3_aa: CASTDRMTEAFF
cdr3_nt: TGTGCCAGTACGGACAGGATGACTGAAGCTTTCTTT

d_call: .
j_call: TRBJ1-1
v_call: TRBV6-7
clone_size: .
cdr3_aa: CASSYPGMRKTEAFF
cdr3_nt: TGTGCCAGCAGTTACCCAGGGATGAGGAAGACTGAAGCTTTCTTT

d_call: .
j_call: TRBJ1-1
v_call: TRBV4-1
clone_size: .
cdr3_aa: CASSLDGDGTEAFF
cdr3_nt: TGCGCCAGCAGCCTCGACGGGGATGGCACTGAAGCTTTCTTT

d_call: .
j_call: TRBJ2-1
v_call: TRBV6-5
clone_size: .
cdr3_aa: CASSRKHEQFF
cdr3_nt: TGTGCCAGCAGCCGTAAGCATGAGCAGTTCTTC

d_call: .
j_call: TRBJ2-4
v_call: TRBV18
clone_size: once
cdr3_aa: CASSPGATAKNIQYF
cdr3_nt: TGTGCCAGCTCACCAGGGGCGACAGCCAAAAACATTCAGTACTTC

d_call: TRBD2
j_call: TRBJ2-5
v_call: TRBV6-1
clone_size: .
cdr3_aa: CASSERAGVGRETQYF
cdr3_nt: TGTGCCAGCAGTGAACGGGCGGGAGTGGGTAGGGAGACCCAGTACTTC

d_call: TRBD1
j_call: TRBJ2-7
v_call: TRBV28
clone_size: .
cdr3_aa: CASSAPGQGGCEQYF
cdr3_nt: TGTGCCAGCAGTGCTCCGGGACAGGGGGGTTGTGAGCAGTACTTC

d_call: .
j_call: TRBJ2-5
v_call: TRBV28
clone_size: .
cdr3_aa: CASSLRGLGRETQYF
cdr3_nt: TGTGCCAGCAGTTTGAGGGGGCTGGGGAGGGAGACCCAGTACTTC

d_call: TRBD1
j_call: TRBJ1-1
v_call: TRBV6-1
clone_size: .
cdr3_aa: CASNLDRVVTEAFF
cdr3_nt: TGTGCCAGCAATTTGGACAGGGTCGTGACTGAAGCTTTCTTT

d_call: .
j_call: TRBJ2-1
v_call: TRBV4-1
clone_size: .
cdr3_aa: CASSQDPSSYNEQFF
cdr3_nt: TGCGCCAGCAGCCAAGACCCTAGCAGCTACAATGAGCAGTTCTTC

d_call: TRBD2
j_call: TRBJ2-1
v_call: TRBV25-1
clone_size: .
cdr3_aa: CASSGGLAALGNEQFF
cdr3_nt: TGTGCCAGCAGTGGTGGACTAGCGGCCTTGGGGAATGAGCAGTTCTTC

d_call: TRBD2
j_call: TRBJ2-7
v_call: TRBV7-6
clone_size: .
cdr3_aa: CASSSGLAGGPLVFEQYF
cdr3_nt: TGTGCCAGCAGCTCCGGACTAGCGGGAGGGCCTTTGGTGTTCGAGCAGTACTTC

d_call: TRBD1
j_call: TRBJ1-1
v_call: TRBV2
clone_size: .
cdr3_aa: CASFQGANTEAFF
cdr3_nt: TGTGCCAGCTTCCAGGGGGCAAACACTGAAGCTTTCTTT

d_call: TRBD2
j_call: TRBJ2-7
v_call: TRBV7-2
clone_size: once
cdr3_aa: CASSHTWAGGSYEQYF
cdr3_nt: TGTGCCAGCAGCCACACCTGGGCGGGAGGCTCCTACGAGCAGTACTTC

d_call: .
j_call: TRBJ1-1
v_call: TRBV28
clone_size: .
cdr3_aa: CASRMGGVGTEAFF
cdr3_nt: TGTGCCAGCAGGATGGGTGGAGTTGGGACTGAAGCTTTCTTT

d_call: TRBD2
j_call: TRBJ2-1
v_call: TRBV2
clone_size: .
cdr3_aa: CASTTSGSVGEQFF
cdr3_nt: TGTGCCAGCACGACTAGCGGGAGTGTAGGGGAGCAGTTCTTC

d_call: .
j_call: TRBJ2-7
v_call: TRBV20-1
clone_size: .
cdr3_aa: CSATLGGEQYF
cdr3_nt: TGCAGTGCCACCCTGGGGGGCGAGCAGTACTTC

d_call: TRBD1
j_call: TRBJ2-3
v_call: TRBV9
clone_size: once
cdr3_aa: CASSTQGATLDTQYF
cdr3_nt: TGTGCCAGCAGTACTCAGGGGGCCACCCTCGATACGCAGTATTTT

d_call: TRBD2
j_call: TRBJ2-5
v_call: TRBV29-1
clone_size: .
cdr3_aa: CSVETSGTETQYF
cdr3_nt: TGCAGCGTCGAGACTAGCGGGACAGAGACCCAGTACTTC

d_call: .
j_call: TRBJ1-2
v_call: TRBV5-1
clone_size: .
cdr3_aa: CASSLVGRGDYGYTF
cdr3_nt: TGCGCCAGCAGCTTGGTCGGCAGGGGAGACTATGGCTACACCTTC

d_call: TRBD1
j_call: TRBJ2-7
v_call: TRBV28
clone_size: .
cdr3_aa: CASSLPAGGQGIHPSYEQYF
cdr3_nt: TGTGCCAGCAGTTTACCGGCGGGGGGACAGGGGATTCATCCGTCCTACGAGCAGTACTTC

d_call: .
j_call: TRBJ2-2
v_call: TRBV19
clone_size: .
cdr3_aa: CASRIAVHVTGELFF
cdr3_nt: TGTGCCAGTAGAATAGCGGTTCACGTCACCGGGGAGCTGTTTTTT

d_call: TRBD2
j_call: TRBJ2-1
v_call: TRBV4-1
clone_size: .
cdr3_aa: CASSQEGGGWNEQFF
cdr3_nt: TGCGCCAGCAGCCAAGAGGGGGGAGGGTGGAATGAGCAGTTCTTC

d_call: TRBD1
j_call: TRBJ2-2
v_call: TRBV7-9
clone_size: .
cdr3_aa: CASSIPGTGVPGELFF
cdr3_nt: TGTGCCAGCAGCATACCCGGGACAGGGGTTCCCGGGGAGCTGTTTTTT

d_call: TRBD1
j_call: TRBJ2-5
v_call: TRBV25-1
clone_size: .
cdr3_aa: CASSESVKGTGQETQYF
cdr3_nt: TGTGCCAGCAGTGAATCCGTGAAGGGGACAGGACAAGAGACCCAGTACTTC

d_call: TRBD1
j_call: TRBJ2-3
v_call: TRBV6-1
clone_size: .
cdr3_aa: CASSARDRGTDTQYF
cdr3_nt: TGTGCCAGCAGTGCTCGGGACAGAGGCACAGATACGCAGTATTTT

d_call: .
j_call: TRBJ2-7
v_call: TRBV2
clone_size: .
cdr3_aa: CASRQGGEQYF
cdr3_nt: TGTGCCAGCAGACAGGGTGGCGAGCAGTACTTC

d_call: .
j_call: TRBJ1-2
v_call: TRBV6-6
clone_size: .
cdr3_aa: CASSYSRVGYTF
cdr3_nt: TGTGCCAGCAGTTACTCGAGGGTTGGCTACACCTTC

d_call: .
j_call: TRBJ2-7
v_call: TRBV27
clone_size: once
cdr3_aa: CASSTVTGTAYEQYF
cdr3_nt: TGTGCCAGCAGTACAGTTACAGGGACGGCCTACGAGCAGTACTTC

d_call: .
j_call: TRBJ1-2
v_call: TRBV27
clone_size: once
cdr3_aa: CASSFGRGAYGYTF
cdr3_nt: TGTGCCAGCAGTTTCGGCAGGGGAGCCTATGGCTACACCTTC

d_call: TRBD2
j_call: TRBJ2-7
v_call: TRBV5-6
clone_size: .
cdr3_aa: CASSPPTGRETGEQYF
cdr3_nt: TGTGCCAGCAGCCCACCGACGGGGCGGGAGACGGGCGAGCAGTACTTC

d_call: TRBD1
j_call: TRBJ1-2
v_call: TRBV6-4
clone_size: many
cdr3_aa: CASSDSGTGGSGYTF
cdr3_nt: TGTGCCAGCAGTGACTCGGGGACAGGGGGCTCTGGCTACACCTTC

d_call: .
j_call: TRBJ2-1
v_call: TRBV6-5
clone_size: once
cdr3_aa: CASNKRGGGYNEQFF
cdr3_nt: TGTGCCAGCAACAAAAGGGGAGGGGGTTACAATGAGCAGTTCTTC

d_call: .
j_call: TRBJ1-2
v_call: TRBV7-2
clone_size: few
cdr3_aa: CASSSVGRVYGYTF
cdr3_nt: TGTGCCAGCAGCTCCGTGGGCAGGGTCTATGGCTACACCTTC